This T cell receptor (beta chain) derives from a study of cytomegalovirus exposure and HLA in healthy donors. In the case of this clone: The antigen is undetermined.

Trimming stripped 2 bases from V and 2 bases from J, with 16 bases between. Germline assignment: CDR1 MGHDK and CDR2 SYGVNS. The CDR3 is 16 residues long. Study results and caveats: Trimming of TCR beta V- and J-genes showed a link, identified in a later analysis, to a missense DCLRE1C variant. Altogether, some 160 TCR beta chains were recorded as cytomegalovirus-associated.

PCR amplification relied on 60 Vbeta primers (plus 13 Jbeta primers). Data came from immunoSEQ multiplex PCR; TCRdb stores just in-frame clones and leaves some out. The sample holds over 150,000 clones, 68% seen once. The sample comprised PBMCs. The TCR sequence derives from a man aged 45-60 years in good health and CMV-seronegative. This chain joins TRBV25-1 and TRBJ2-7, with D perhaps TRBD2 (6 bases). The CDR3 nucleotides are TGTGCCAGCAGTGAAAGCCTAGCGCGGTCCACCTACGAGCAGTACTTC. Translating it yields CASSESLARSTYEQYF.